A selection of T cell receptor beta chains follows, all from one sample in a study of shared clonotypes between healthy human individuals. Generated by immunoSEQ multiplex PCR, the TCRdb table keeps only in-frame clones and is missing some. The sample has some 2.1 million clones; roughly 94% are singletons. Sequences were obtained from naive CD4+ T cells sorted from blood. These receptors were obtained from a man aged 18 to 35 in good health. Each CDR3 is given with its conserved first and last residue. D genes are given only for firm matches. Clone sizes are given selectively: once, few, many, or a class where the clone is expanded.

length: 14; V: TRBV28; size: .; J: TRBJ2-3; D: TRBD2; DNA: TGTGCCAGCCAACCGGGGGGGGGCACAGATACGCAGTATTTT; CDR3: CASQPGGGTDTQYF
length: 14; V: TRBV7-2; size: .; J: TRBJ2-7; D: .; DNA: TGTGCCAGCAGCTTGACTAGTCTCTCCTACGAGCAGTACTTC; CDR3: CASSLTSLSYEQYF
length: 14; V: TRBV7-2; size: .; J: TRBJ1-1; D: .; DNA: TGTGCCAGCAGCTTAGGACGGCTGAACACTGAAGCTTTCTTT; CDR3: CASSLGRLNTEAFF
length: 13; V: TRBV2; size: .; J: TRBJ1-1; D: .; DNA: TGTGCCAGCAATCAGGTCATGAACACTGAAGCTTTCTTT; CDR3: CASNQVMNTEAFF
length: 15; V: TRBV10-3; size: .; J: TRBJ1-4; D: .; DNA: TGTGCCATCAGTGAGTCCACCGGGGGATTGGAAAAACTGTTTTTT; CDR3: CAISESTGGLEKLFF
length: 16; V: TRBV25-1; size: .; J: TRBJ2-7; D: TRBD2; DNA: TGTGCCAGCAGTGAACCCACTAGCGGGGCCACCTACGAGCAGTACTTC; CDR3: CASSEPTSGATYEQYF
length: 13; V: TRBV19; size: .; J: TRBJ1-5; D: .; DNA: TGTGCCAGTAGTATAGATACGAGCCAGCCCCAGCATTTT; CDR3: CASSIDTSQPQHF
length: 13; V: TRBV5-1; size: .; J: TRBJ1-2; D: TRBD1; DNA: TGCGCCAGCAGCACCGGACAGGAGTATGGCTACACCTTC; CDR3: CASSTGQEYGYTF
length: 14; V: TRBV7-9; size: .; J: TRBJ2-7; D: TRBD1; DNA: TGTGCCAGCAGCTTAAGGGACAGGGGCTACGAGCAGTACTTC; CDR3: CASSLRDRGYEQYF
length: 17; V: TRBV5-1; size: .; J: TRBJ2-3; D: .; DNA: TGCGCCAGCAGCTGGGCGGGGAAGAGGGCTAGCACAGATACGCAGTATTTT; CDR3: CASSWAGKRASTDTQYF
length: 15; V: TRBV5-1; size: .; J: TRBJ2-3; D: TRBD2; DNA: TGCGCCAGCAGCTTACTAGCGACCATCACAGATACGCAGTATTTT; CDR3: CASSLLATITDTQYF
length: 14; V: TRBV11-2; size: .; J: TRBJ2-7; D: .; DNA: TGTGCCAGCAGCTTAGGGAAGGGTTCCTACGAGCAGTACTTC; CDR3: CASSLGKGSYEQYF
length: 15; V: TRBV30; size: .; J: TRBJ2-7; D: TRBD2; DNA: TGTGCCTGGAGTGTAGCAGCGGGAGGATCCTACGAGCAGTACTTC; CDR3: CAWSVAAGGSYEQYF
length: 15; V: TRBV6-5; size: .; J: TRBJ1-1; D: TRBD1; DNA: TGTGCCAGCAGTTACTCTAACAGGGGGTACACTGAAGCTTTCTTT; CDR3: CASSYSNRGYTEAFF
length: 12; V: TRBV2; size: .; J: TRBJ1-5; D: .; DNA: TGTGCCAGCAGTGAGGGAACTCAGCCCCAGCATTTT; CDR3: CASSEGTQPQHF
length: 13; V: TRBV5-1; size: .; J: TRBJ2-5; D: TRBD2; DNA: TGCGCCAGCGCAAAAAGCGGGGAGGAGACCCAGTACTTC; CDR3: CASAKSGEETQYF
length: 15; V: TRBV11-2; size: .; J: TRBJ2-4; D: .; DNA: TGTGCCAGCAGCCCGAGGGTGGGAGCCAAAAACATTCAGTACTTC; CDR3: CASSPRVGAKNIQYF
length: 15; V: TRBV7-2; size: .; J: TRBJ1-6; D: TRBD1; DNA: TGTGCCAGCAGCTTGGGCAGGGGGTATAATTCACCCCTCCACTTT; CDR3: CASSLGRGYNSPLHF
length: 12; V: TRBV6-5; size: .; J: TRBJ1-6; D: .; DNA: TGTGCCAGCGGGGCAGGGGATTCACCCCTCCACTTT; CDR3: CASGAGDSPLHF
length: 16; V: TRBV10-3; size: .; J: TRBJ2-3; D: .; DNA: TGTGCCATCAGTGAGTCGGCCCCCCAGAGCAGAGATACGCAGTATTTT; CDR3: CAISESAPQSRDTQYF
length: 13; V: TRBV28; size: .; J: TRBJ2-2; D: .; DNA: TGTGCCAGCAGGACAACCAACACCGGGGAGCTGTTTTTT; CDR3: CASRTTNTGELFF
length: 19; V: TRBV11-2; size: .; J: TRBJ1-2; D: .; DNA: TGTGCCAGCAGCTCCGGACAGTGGACACTCTTAGCCGCTAACTATGGCTACACCTTC; CDR3: CASSSGQWTLLAANYGYTF
length: 16; V: TRBV6-1; size: once; J: TRBJ2-7; D: TRBD2; DNA: TGTGCCAGCAGTGAACGGGGGCGACTAGCGGCCTACGAGCAGTACTTC; CDR3: CASSERGRLAAYEQYF
length: 14; V: TRBV5-6; size: .; J: TRBJ2-1; D: .; DNA: TGTGCCAGCAGCGGAGGGGGTTCCTACAATGAGCAGTTCTTC; CDR3: CASSGGGSYNEQFF
length: 14; V: TRBV5-4; size: .; J: TRBJ2-7; D: TRBD1; DNA: TGTGCCAGCAGCTCAAGGACAGGAACTTACGAGCAGTACTTC; CDR3: CASSSRTGTYEQYF
length: 13; V: TRBV7-2; size: .; J: TRBJ1-5; D: .; DNA: TGTGCCAGCAGCGAAGGAGGGAGTCAGCCCCAGCATTTT; CDR3: CASSEGGSQPQHF
length: 17; V: TRBV6-4; size: once; J: TRBJ2-2; D: .; DNA: TGTGCCAGCAGTGCCTCCGGGGGCACGGTGGGTGCCGGGGAGCTGTTTTTT; CDR3: CASSASGGTVGAGELFF
length: 14; V: TRBV7-2; size: .; J: TRBJ1-2; D: .; DNA: TGTGCCAGCAGCTTAGACGGTGGGGGCTATGGCTACACCTTC; CDR3: CASSLDGGGYGYTF
length: 18; V: TRBV14; size: .; J: TRBJ1-6; D: .; DNA: TGTGCCAGCAGTGCTGAGGGGGGATCGGCTCGTTATAATTCACCCCTCCACTTT; CDR3: CASSAEGGSARYNSPLHF
length: 11; V: TRBV5-6; size: .; J: TRBJ2-1; D: .; DNA: TGTGCCAGCAGCTTTAGCCGGGAGCAGTTCTTC; CDR3: CASSFSREQFF
length: 13; V: TRBV7-2; size: .; J: TRBJ2-3; D: .; DNA: TGTGCCAGCAGCTTAAGGTTTTCAGATACGCAGTATTTT; CDR3: CASSLRFSDTQYF
length: 17; V: TRBV9; size: once; J: TRBJ2-3; D: .; DNA: TGTGCCAGCAGCGGAGACCGTAGGGGGACTGATTGGGATACGCAGTATTTT; CDR3: CASSGDRRGTDWDTQYF
length: 15; V: TRBV5-5; size: .; J: TRBJ1-5; D: .; DNA: TGTGCCAGCAGCTCGACCGGGGGGAGCAATCAGCCCCAGCATTTT; CDR3: CASSSTGGSNQPQHF
length: 15; V: TRBV11-2; size: once; J: TRBJ2-2; D: TRBD1; DNA: TGTGCCAGCATGCTCGGACAGGCGAACACCGGGGAGCTGTTTTTT; CDR3: CASMLGQANTGELFF
length: 15; V: TRBV5-1; size: .; J: TRBJ2-7; D: .; DNA: TGCGCCAGCGCAACTTCAGGGGCTAGCTCCTACGAGCAGTACTTC; CDR3: CASATSGASSYEQYF
length: 15; V: TRBV7-8; size: .; J: TRBJ1-1; D: .; DNA: TGTGCCAGCAGTCCGAGGGAGAGTGGGAACACTGAAGCTTTCTTT; CDR3: CASSPRESGNTEAFF
length: 12; V: TRBV30; size: .; J: TRBJ1-6; D: .; DNA: TGTGCCTGGAGACAGACCAATTCACCCCTCCACTTT; CDR3: CAWRQTNSPLHF
length: 16; V: TRBV7-3; size: .; J: TRBJ2-2; D: .; DNA: TGTGCCAGCAGCTTAAATGGGGTGGTGGACACCGGGGAGCTGTTTTTT; CDR3: CASSLNGVVDTGELFF
length: 16; V: TRBV4-3; size: .; J: TRBJ2-3; D: .; DNA: TGCGCCAGCAGCCAAGCGAGCACAAGTAGCACAGATACGCAGTATTTT; CDR3: CASSQASTSSTDTQYF
length: 13; V: TRBV7-9; size: .; J: TRBJ2-3; D: .; DNA: TGTGCCAGCAGCAAACGCGGCACAGATACGCAGTATTTT; CDR3: CASSKRGTDTQYF